A single sample gave rise to the 9 T cell receptor beta chains below, sequenced in a study of blood T cell repertoires in COVID-19. The assay was immunoSEQ multiplex PCR, and TCRdb's table has in-frame clones only and misses some. The data hold around 340,000 clones, with 80% to 90% observed a single time. The source material was peripheral blood. All receptors derive from an older woman with COVID-19, enrolled during active disease.

The CDR3 region is CASSLQGYYGYTF. The DNA for the CDR3 is TGTGCCAGCAGTCTACAGGGGTACTATGGCTACACCTTC. The chain uses TRBV2 and TRBJ1-2; 7 positions match TRBD1. This CDR3 is 13 amino acids long. The junction had 3 bases not matched to a gene; V was cut back by 5 bases and J by 3 bases. Per the germline V gene, CDR1 is SNHLY and CDR2 is FYNNEI.

J is TRBJ2-1 and V is TRBV30; 7 bases match TRBD2. This CDR3 spans 13 amino acids. V lost 4 bases to trimming and J lost 4 bases; unmatched junction nucleotides: 4. Germline CDR1 GTSNPN, CDR2 SVGIG (reference sequence). The CDR3 loop is CAWTRGNYNEQFF. The CDR3 DNA is TGTGCCTGGACGCGGGGGAATTACAATGAGCAGTTCTTC.

V and J are TRBV11-2 and TRBJ1-2, with D hard to call. Trimming took off 1 base at V and 6 bases at J, with 3 bases between the two ends. This CDR3 contains 11 residues. The germline V gene encodes CDR1 SGHAT and CDR2 FQNNGV. The CDR3 region has the DNA TGTGCCAGCAGCTTAGGAGATGGCTACACCTTC. Translation gives CASSLGDGYTF.

The J gene is TRBJ1-1, the V gene TRBV5-5; D is uncertain. From germline, CDR1 is SGHKS and CDR2 YYEKEE (reference sequence). The V gene lost 1 base and the J gene lost 0 bases, with 7 bases spanning the gap. This CDR3 has 14 residues. The CDR3 DNA follows: TGTGCCAGCAGCTTGTACGGGATGAACACTGAAGCTTTCTTT. Encoded protein: CASSLYGMNTEAFF.

The sample holds a few counts of this clone. The chain carries TRBV3-1 (or the pseudogene TRBV3-2) and TRBJ2-1, with 8 bases lining up with TRBD1. The CDR3 sequence is 15 residues long. Trimming at V came to 4 bases and at J to 3 bases, leaving 5 bases not matched to a gene. Germline V gene lookup returns CDR1 LGHDT and CDR2 YNNKEL (reference sequence). The CDR3 sequence: CASSRPGGDYNEQFF. The CDR3 DNA is TGTGCCAGCAGCCGACCAGGGGGCGACTACAATGAGCAGTTCTTC.

The rearrangement joins TRBV4-2 to TRBJ1-2, with 8 nucleotides matching TRBD1. V was clipped by 1 base and J by 8 bases; unmatched bases: 3. CDR3 length: 13 amino acids. Looked up from germline, CDR1 is LGHNA and CDR2 is YNFKEQ. The CDR3 region has the DNA TGTGCCAGCAGCCAAGGGACAGGGAGAGGCTACACCTTC. Its translation is CASSQGTGRGYTF.

The chain has TRBV9 and TRBJ2-2; 10 bases align to TRBD2. With V trimmed by 4 bases and J by 5 bases, 8 bases remained unmatched. The CDR3 is made up of 16 amino acids. CDR1 is SGDLS and CDR2 is YYNGEE in the germline V gene. CDR3 residues: CASSPSGGARTGELFF. CDR3 coding DNA: TGTGCCAGCAGCCCCAGCGGGGGGGCCAGGACCGGGGAGCTGTTTTTT.

This clone was found once. In DNA, the CDR3 is TGTGCCAGCAGCTTGCCTGAAGGACAGTCGATGAACACTGAAGCTTTCTTT. Amino acid sequence: CASSLPEGQSMNTEAFF. J is TRBJ1-1 and V is TRBV5-8; perhaps TRBD1 as D (6 bases). Per the germline V gene, CDR1 is SGHTS and CDR2 is YDEGEE. V lost 1 base to trimming and J lost 0 bases, with 16 bases between them. CDR3 length equals 17 residues.

This clone was seen just once. The chain joins TRBV5-1 to TRBJ1-1; perhaps TRBD1 as D (5 bases). The CDR3 sequence is 12 residues long. V was clipped by 3 bases and J by 5 bases, with 8 bases between them. Germline V CDR1 and CDR2: SGHRS, YFSETQ. Here the CDR3 reads CASSSQGTEAFF. In DNA form, the CDR3 reads TGCGCCAGCAGCTCTCAGGGAACTGAAGCTTTCTTT.